The present TCR beta chain was sequenced within a study of OX40 agonist ivuxolimab in advanced cancers. The wider study: Dosing consisted of intravenous ivuxolimab at 0.01 to 10 mg/kg every 2 weeks.

Germline trimming cut 6 bases from V and 3 bases from J; bases unmatched to any gene: 4. CDR1 and CDR2 (germline): SEHNR, FQNEAQ (reference sequence). The CDR3 covers 14 residues. Study-wide results and caveats: Clones of CD4+ and CD8+ blood T cells grew by week 6 at doses of 0.1 to 3.0 mg/kg. Averaged across samples, CD8+ T cells carried more expanded clones than CD4+ did.

In regard to this clone: Its antigen remains unknown.

Patients were ruled out by autoimmune disease history or systemic immunosuppression. The method was immunoSEQ multiplex PCR; TCRdb's version includes in-frame clones alone and lacks a portion of them. This table holds 75,000 to 90,000 clones, 89% found once. This TCR was sampled from an adult with an advanced solid tumor such as melanoma, head and neck, liver or kidney cancer. Specimen: CD4+ or CD8+ T cells sorted from blood, collected in a trial of the OX40 agonist ivuxolimab. The chain employs TRBV7-9 and TRBJ1-4; 7 positions agree with TRBD1. This CDR3 is CASRRQGPNEKLFF. The DNA of the CDR3 is TGTGCCAGCAGACGACAGGGCCCTAATGAAAAACTGTTTTTT.